This TCR beta chain was identified during a study of blood T cell repertoires in COVID-19 (dated by TCRdb to the early 2020s). General notes on the study: Collaborator samples came from the United States, Italy and Spain and covered acute and convalescent phases of COVID-19. Samples were obtained from the ongoing ImmuneRACE study (first 160 participants) and from roughly 1,300 subjects provided by 6 global collaborators. The prospective study material was composed of cDNA or gDNA derived from T cells, B-cell-depleted T cells, or PBMCs. The repertoires were released in a freely available public database meant as a resource for research on the immune response to SARS-CoV-2. The sample metadata nearly always contained a de-identified subject ID, COVID-19 status, age in years and sex. Subjects who had been exposed to COVID-19, were actively infected with it, or had recovered from it provided the deeply sampled blood TCRbeta repertoires that made up the dataset. Where available, HLA class I and class II types were obtained from metadata supplied by the sample provider rather than from assay-based typing. What the study reported, not specific to this receptor: How much clinical and demographic metadata was included differed by source and by participant, and the metadata was provided uncurated.

V lost 4 bases and J lost 9 bases; the stretch between them is 12 bases long. The CDR3 starts with the cysteine, ends with the phenylalanine, and has 12 residues. Kept here is only the CDR3 DNA, which spans 36 bases and is read in frame from base 1. Collaborating institutions collected whole blood in K2EDTA tubes following their own protocols. For TCRbeta analysis, collaborators shipped samples in one of three forms: frozen whole blood, isolated PBMCs, or DNA extracted from either of those sample types. TCRbeta CDR3 regions were amplified from genomic DNA using the immunoSEQ Assay, a bias-controlled multiplex PCR. In the paper's pipeline: The number of nucleated cells in each sample was estimated by amplification of reference gene primers within the assay. To quantify the absolute abundance of each unique TCRbeta CDR3 rearrangement, sequence reads were collapsed and filtered. Productive Simpson clonality was computed per sample as the square root of Simpson's diversity index over productive rearrangements. TCRdb carries this immuneACCESS record with in-frame sequences only. Its versions omit some clonotypes, under half of them owing to an unresolved V gene in the studies checked, with the rest unexplained. That table furnishes V, J and clone size, whereas the DNA furnished D and trimming. The sample records about 100,000 clones, around four fifths of which are singletons. The ten largest clonotypes hold around an eighth of the sample.

As to this clone: What this receptor recognizes is not known. Base-call qualities are not available, and no considerably larger clone is one nucleotide away.

The V and J segments used are TRBV12-3 or TRBV12-4 and TRBJ1-2; no D gene can be assigned with confidence. The sequence derives from a woman aged 70-85 years with acute or convalescent COVID-19. Sample: peripheral blood. The CDR3 protein is CASSSGFRSYTF. The DNA is as follows: TGTGCCAGCAGTTCGGGGTTTAGGAGCTACACCTTC.